Listed below are T cell receptor beta chains from one sample, sequenced in a study of response to subunit inactivated influenza vaccine. TCRdb reanalysed the RT-PCR reads using MiXCR and keeps one entry per CDR3 protein. The sample lists about 520,000 distinct CDR3 sequences, about 25% seen once, with around 1.8% in the top ten. The material was CD4+ T cells sorted from PBMCs, obtained around 5 days after vaccination. These receptors were collected from a man aged 50-59 years who received an inactivated influenza vaccine. The CDR3 runs from the conserved cysteine through the conserved F or W. The D gene is left open where the match is weak. The size entry is marked missing in some rows and otherwise reads once, few, many or a size class.

TRBJ2-5	.	few	TRBV12-3/TRBV12-4	CASSLSGGHLTQYF	TGTGCCAGCAGTTTATCCGGGGGTCATTTGACCCAGTACTTC
TRBJ2-5	TRBD2	.	TRBV5-1	CASSQRTSGAQETQYF	TGCGCCAGCAGCCAAAGGACTAGCGGGGCTCAAGAGACCCAGTACTTC
TRBJ2-3	TRBD1	.	TRBV27	CASSAGQGGSTDTQYF	TGTGCCAGCAGTGCCGGACAGGGGGGGAGCACAGATACGCAGTATTTT
TRBJ1-4	.	few	TRBV29-1	CSVEQRGLFF	TGCAGCGTTGAACAACGAGGACTGTTTTTT
TRBJ2-7	.	many	TRBV6-1	CASSGDNYEQYF	TGTGCCAGCAGTGGGGACAACTACGAGCAGTACTTC
TRBJ2-2	.	.	TRBV11-2	CASSVRIENTGELFF	TGTGCCAGCAGCGTAAGGATCGAGAACACCGGGGAGCTGTTTTTT
TRBJ2-7	TRBD1	few	TRBV5-1	CASSLAGQSPYEQYF	TGCGCCAGCAGCTTGGCGGGACAGTCCCCCTACGAGCAGTACTTC
TRBJ2-5	.	.	TRBV4-3	CASSQGVGFLETQYF	TGCGCCAGCAGCCAAGGGGTAGGGTTCCTTGAGACCCAGTACTTC
TRBJ2-7	TRBD1	few	TRBV6-2/TRBV6-3	CASSYAGQVHPYEQYF	TGTGCCAGCAGTTACGCCGGACAGGTCCACCCCTACGAGCAGTACTTC
TRBJ2-1	.	few	TRBV10-3	CAISALGGLNEQFF	TGTGCCATCAGTGCCCTGGGGGGTCTCAATGAGCAGTTCTTC
TRBJ2-3	TRBD2	.	TRBV27	CASSFAGGGSTDTQYF	TGTGCCAGCAGTTTCGCGGGAGGAGGAAGCACAGATACGCAGTATTTT
TRBJ2-2	.	.	TRBV12-3/TRBV12-4	CASSRAGSTGELFF	TGTGCCAGCAGTCGGGCGGGTAGCACCGGGGAGCTGTTTTTT
TRBJ1-3	.	.	TRBV5-1	CASSLSDLGQPGSGNTIYF	TGCGCCAGCAGCTTGAGTGATCTAGGGCAGCCTGGCTCTGGAAACACCATATATTTT
TRBJ2-7	TRBD2	.	TRBV4-3	CASSQDIGGIGFDEQYF	TGCGCCAGCAGCCAAGATATCGGGGGGATAGGATTCGACGAGCAGTACTTC
TRBJ2-1	TRBD1	few	TRBV11-2	CASSSIYTLGQGVNEQFF	TGTGCCAGCAGCTCGATATACACGCTGGGACAGGGAGTTAATGAGCAGTTCTTC
TRBJ2-3	TRBD2	few	TRBV20-1	CSAKGLAGTDTQYF	TGCAGTGCCAAGGGACTAGCGGGCACAGATACGCAGTATTTT
TRBJ2-7	.	.	TRBV5-1	CASSFSRPGYEQYF	TGCGCCAGCAGCTTTTCCCGGCCCGGGTACGAGCAGTACTTC
TRBJ1-1	TRBD1	.	TRBV30	CAWSGYRGITEAFF	TGTGCCTGGAGTGGCTACAGGGGAATCACTGAAGCTTTCTTT
TRBJ2-1	.	.	TRBV20-1	CSATGGSSYNEQFF	TGCAGTGCGACGGGCGGTAGCTCCTACAATGAGCAGTTCTTC
TRBJ2-1	TRBD1	few	TRBV6-1	CASSATGDLYNEQFF	TGTGCCAGCAGTGCAACAGGGGACCTCTACAATGAGCAGTTCTTC
TRBJ2-2	.	.	TRBV18	CASSRSRGTTGELFF	TGTGCCAGCTCGCGCAGCCGGGGGACGACCGGGGAGCTGTTTTTT
TRBJ1-2	TRBD1	few	TRBV28	CASSLTGEYGYTF	TGTGCCAGCAGTTTAACAGGGGAATATGGCTACACCTTC
TRBJ1-6	.	many	TRBV28	CASSFHLVGSPLHF	TGTGCCAGCAGTTTTCATCTAGTTGGTTCACCCCTCCACTTT
TRBJ1-5	.	.	TRBV12-3/TRBV12-4	CASSLSLQGNQPQHF	TGTGCCAGCAGTTTATCCCTACAGGGTAATCAGCCCCAGCATTTT
TRBJ2-7	.	few	TRBV6-2/TRBV6-3	CASSLRGEVREQYF	TGTGCCAGCAGTTTAAGGGGGGAAGTTCGCGAGCAGTACTTC
TRBJ2-2	.	few	TRBV5-6	CASSLSGHGELFF	TGTGCCAGCAGCTTGTCTGGCCACGGGGAGCTGTTTTTT
TRBJ2-5	TRBD2	.	TRBV7-8	CASSFGGVQTQYF	TGTGCCAGCAGCTTTGGGGGGGTACAGACCCAGTACTTC
TRBJ1-3	.	.	TRBV10-3	CATSPGDTIYF	TGTGCCACCAGCCCCGGAGACACCATATATTTT
TRBJ2-2	.	few	TRBV27	CASSFQGRGTGELFF	TGTGCCAGCAGTTTCCAGGGGCGCGGCACCGGGGAGCTGTTTTTT
TRBJ1-4	.	.	TRBV20-1	CSARRRLIGFEKLFF	TGCAGTGCGAGGCGCCGACTGATAGGGTTTGAAAAACTGTTTTTT
TRBJ1-2	.	many	TRBV5-1	CASSLDGRSYGYTF	TGCGCCAGCAGCTTGGATGGACGGAGCTATGGCTACACCTTC
TRBJ2-1	.	.	TRBV7-2	CASSLGWGPGNEQFF	TGTGCCAGCAGCTTAGGTTGGGGGCCCGGCAATGAGCAGTTCTTC
TRBJ2-5	.	few	TRBV6-1	CASSVRALETQYF	TGTGCCAGCAGTGTCAGGGCCCTGGAGACCCAGTACTTC
TRBJ2-1	TRBD2	.	TRBV18	CASSPRGLAGPSEQFF	TGTGCCAGCTCACCACGTGGGCTAGCGGGGCCCAGTGAGCAGTTCTTC
TRBJ2-2	.	.	TRBV5-1	CASSSRTSGELFF	TGCGCCAGCAGCTCACGCACCTCCGGGGAGCTGTTTTTT
TRBJ2-4	.	.	TRBV21-1	CASSKVPGTAIAKNIQYF	TGTGCCAGCAGCAAAGTTCCCGGGACAGCCATCGCCAAAAACATTCAGTACTTC
TRBJ1-2	.	few	TRBV12-3/TRBV12-4	CASRTSRSNYGYTF	TGTGCCAGCAGGACGTCGCGCTCTAACTATGGCTACACCTTC
TRBJ2-2	TRBD1	.	TRBV6-1	CASSEGQGRTGELFF	TGTGCCAGCAGTGAAGGACAGGGGAGGACCGGGGAGCTGTTTTTT
TRBJ2-7	.	few	TRBV18	CASSPGGEGYEQYF	TGTGCCAGCTCACCAGGGGGAGAAGGCTACGAGCAGTACTTC
TRBJ2-4	TRBD2	few	TRBV20-1	CSARVPRGLADENIQYF	TGCAGTGCTAGAGTCCCTAGAGGGCTAGCGGACGAAAACATTCAGTACTTC
TRBJ2-1	TRBD2	few	TRBV7-9	CASSLAGGPYYYNEQFF	TGTGCCAGCAGCCTAGCGGGGGGCCCCTACTATTACAATGAGCAGTTCTTC
TRBJ2-3	.	.	TRBV5-1	CASSPGSAADTQYF	TGCGCCAGCAGCCCCGGGTCAGCAGCAGATACGCAGTATTTT